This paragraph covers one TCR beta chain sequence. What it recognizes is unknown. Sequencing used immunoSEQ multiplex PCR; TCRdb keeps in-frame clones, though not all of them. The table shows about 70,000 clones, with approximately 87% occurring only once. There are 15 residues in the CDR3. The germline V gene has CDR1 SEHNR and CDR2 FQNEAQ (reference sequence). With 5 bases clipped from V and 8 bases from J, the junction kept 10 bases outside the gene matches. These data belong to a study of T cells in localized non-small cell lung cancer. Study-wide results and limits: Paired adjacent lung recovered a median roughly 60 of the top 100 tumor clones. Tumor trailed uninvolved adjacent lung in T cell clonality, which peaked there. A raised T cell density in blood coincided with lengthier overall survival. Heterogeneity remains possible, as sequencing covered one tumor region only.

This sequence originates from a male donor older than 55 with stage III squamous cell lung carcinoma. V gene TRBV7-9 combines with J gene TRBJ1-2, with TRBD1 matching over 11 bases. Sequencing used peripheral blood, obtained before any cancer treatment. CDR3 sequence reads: CASSHSARTGGGYTF. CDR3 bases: TGTGCCAGCAGCCACTCAGCCCGGACAGGGGGCGGCTACACCTTC. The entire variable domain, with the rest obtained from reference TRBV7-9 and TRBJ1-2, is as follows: DTGVSQNPRHKITKRGQNVTFRCDPISEHNRLYWYRQTLGQGPEFLTYFQNEAQLEKSRLLSDRFSAERPKGSFSTLEIQRTEQGDSAMYLCASSHSARTGGGYTFGSGTRLTVV.